These T cell receptor beta chains were read from a single sample in a study of blood T cell repertoires in COVID-19. Clones were read by immunoSEQ multiplex PCR, and TCRdb kept only the in-frame ones, dropping some. The data contain about 120,000 clones, about 88% of them singletons. Source material: peripheral blood. These receptors all come from a woman in her seventies who had recovered from COVID-19. Both conserved end residues are part of each CDR3.

J gene,V gene,CDR3 protein
TRBJ1-3,TRBV18,CASSPSPSSSGNTIYF
TRBJ1-5,TRBV7-2,CASSLDGGRSNQPQHF
TRBJ1-1,TRBV10-3,CAISELANTEAFF
TRBJ2-1,TRBV19,CASSIATGGYNEQFF
TRBJ1-2,TRBV5-1,CASSPAPDRRYGYTF
TRBJ1-4,TRBV10-3,CAISAGTGGEKLFF
TRBJ2-7,TRBV4-1,CASSPSGQGLEQYF
TRBJ2-2,TRBV5-4,CASSLGSRTNTGELFF
TRBJ1-1,TRBV28,CASSLWGGTEAFF
TRBJ2-2,TRBV6-7,CASSYGREGLTGELFF
TRBJ2-7,TRBV28,CASGQGGASGPYEQYF
TRBJ1-2,TRBV14,CASSLPGATFGYTF
TRBJ1-5,TRBV6-6,CASSYDPYNQPQHF
TRBJ2-5,TRBV5-1,CASSLGTGDFRETQYF
TRBJ2-3,TRBV2,CASSRNRGGAGDTQYF
TRBJ2-7,TRBV28,CASSFSRQGGEQYF
TRBJ2-3,TRBV5-1,CASSLASGGRGDTQYF
TRBJ2-1,TRBV12-5,CASGTDGFPEEQFF
TRBJ2-2,TRBV28,CASSRMAGGPGELFF
TRBJ1-6,TRBV19,CASSIRQGYSPLHF
TRBJ2-1,TRBV10-3,CAISGQSGGRGEQFF
TRBJ1-3,TRBV18,CASSPDSSGNTIYF
TRBJ1-1,TRBV4-1,CASSPSTTMNTEAFF
TRBJ2-5,TRBV5-1,CASSLVGGYRETQYF
TRBJ2-7,TRBV19,CASSRWYRGAYEQYF
TRBJ2-7,TRBV27,CASSPTAPTYEQYF
TRBJ2-3,TRBV9,CASSGAGGVGSDTQYF
TRBJ2-3,TRBV18,CASSPQWVRDTQYF
TRBJ1-1,TRBV6-5,CASSYVPGVNTEAFF